Described below is a single T cell receptor beta chain sequence and its context. This entry belongs to a study of blood T cell repertoires in COVID-19. Study-level background: Samples of COVID-19 (acute and convalescent) were obtained from the United States, Italy and Spain. T cells, B-cell-depleted T cells, or PBMCs provided the cDNA or gDNA that served as material.

V lost 6 bases, J lost 4 bases, and 7 bases lay in between. Germline V gene sequence: CDR1 MNHEY, CDR2 SMNVEV (reference sequence). The CDR3 has 12 residues. The authors' processing: Amplification with reference gene primers provided the estimates of nucleated cell counts. Sequencing used immunoSEQ multiplex PCR; TCRdb keeps in-frame clones, though not all of them. That table furnishes V, J and clone size, whereas the DNA furnished D and trimming. The sample lists fewer than 85,000 clones; 65% to 85% were seen once. The receptor was isolated from a woman aged 60 to 75 with acute or convalescent COVID-19. This chain connects TRBV27 to TRBJ1-5; D is unresolved. The source material was peripheral blood. Here the CDR3 DNA reads TGTGCCAGCAGCCCAAATAATCAGCCCCAGCATTTT. Its translation: CASSPNNQPQHF.